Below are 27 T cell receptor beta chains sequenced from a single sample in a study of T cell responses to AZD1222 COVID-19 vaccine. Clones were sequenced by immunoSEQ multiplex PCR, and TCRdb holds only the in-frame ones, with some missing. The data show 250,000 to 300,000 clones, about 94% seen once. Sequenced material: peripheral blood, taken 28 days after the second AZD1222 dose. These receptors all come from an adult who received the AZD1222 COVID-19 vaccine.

The CDR3 DNA follows: TGCGCCAGCAGCCATATTCAGGGGAAAGTCCCATATCAGCCCCAGCATTTT. It yields the protein CASSHIQGKVPYQPQHF. The rearrangement joins TRBV4-1 to TRBJ1-5, with D tentatively TRBD1 (6 bases). The germline CDR1 and CDR2 sequences are MGHRA and YSYEKL. The CDR3 totals 17 residues. V was clipped by 3 bases and J by 5 bases, with 20 bases between them.

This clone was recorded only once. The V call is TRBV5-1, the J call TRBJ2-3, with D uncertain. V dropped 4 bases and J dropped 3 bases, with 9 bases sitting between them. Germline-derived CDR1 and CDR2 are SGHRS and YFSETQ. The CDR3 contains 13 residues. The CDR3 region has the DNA TGCGCCAGCAGCCCTTTACCTACAGATACGCAGTATTTT. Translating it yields CASSPLPTDTQYF.

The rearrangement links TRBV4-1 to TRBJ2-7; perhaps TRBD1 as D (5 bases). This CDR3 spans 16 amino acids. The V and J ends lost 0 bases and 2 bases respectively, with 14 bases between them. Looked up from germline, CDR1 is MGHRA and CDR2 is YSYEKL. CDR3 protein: CASSQDGANLPYEQYF. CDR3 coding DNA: TGCGCCAGCAGCCAAGATGGGGCGAACCTGCCCTACGAGCAGTACTTC.

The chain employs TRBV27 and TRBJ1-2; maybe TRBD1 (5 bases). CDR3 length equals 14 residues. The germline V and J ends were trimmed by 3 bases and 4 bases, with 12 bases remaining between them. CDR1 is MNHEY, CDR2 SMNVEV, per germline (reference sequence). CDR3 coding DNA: TGTGCCAGCAGTTTGAAGGGGATGAGCTATGGCTACACCTTC. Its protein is CASSLKGMSYGYTF.

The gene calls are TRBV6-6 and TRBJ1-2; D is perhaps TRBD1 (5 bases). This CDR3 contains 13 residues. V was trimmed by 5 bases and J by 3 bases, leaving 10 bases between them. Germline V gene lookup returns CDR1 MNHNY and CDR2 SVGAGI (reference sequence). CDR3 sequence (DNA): TGTGCCAGCAGTCGGGACCTGGACTATGGCTACACCTTC. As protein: CASSRDLDYGYTF.

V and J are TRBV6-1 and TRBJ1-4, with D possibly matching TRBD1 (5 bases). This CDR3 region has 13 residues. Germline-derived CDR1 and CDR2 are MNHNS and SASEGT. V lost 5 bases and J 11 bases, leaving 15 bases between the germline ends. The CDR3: CASSPTPGGKLFF. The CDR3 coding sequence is TGTGCCAGCAGTCCCACTCCGGGGGGTAAACTGTTTTTT.

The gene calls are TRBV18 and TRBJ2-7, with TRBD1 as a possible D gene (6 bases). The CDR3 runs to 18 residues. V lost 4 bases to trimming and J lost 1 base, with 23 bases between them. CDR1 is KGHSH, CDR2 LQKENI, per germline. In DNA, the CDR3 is TGTGCCAGCTCACGAGTTAGGTGGACAGTTTCCGAGTCCTACGAGCAGTACTTC. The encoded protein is CASSRVRWTVSESYEQYF.

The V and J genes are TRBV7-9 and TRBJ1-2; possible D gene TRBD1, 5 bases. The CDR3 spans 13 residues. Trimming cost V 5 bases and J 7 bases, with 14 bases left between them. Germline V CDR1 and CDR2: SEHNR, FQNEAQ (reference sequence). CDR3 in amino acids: CASSPRDGGGYTF. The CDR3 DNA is TGTGCCAGCAGCCCAAGGGATGGGGGTGGCTACACCTTC.

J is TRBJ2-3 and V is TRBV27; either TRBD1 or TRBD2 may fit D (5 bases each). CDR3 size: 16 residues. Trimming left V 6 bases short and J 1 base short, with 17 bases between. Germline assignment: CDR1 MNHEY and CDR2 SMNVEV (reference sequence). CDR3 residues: CASSRDDNTGTDTQYF. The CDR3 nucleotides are TGTGCCAGCAGCCGGGACGACAATACCGGCACAGATACGCAGTATTTT.

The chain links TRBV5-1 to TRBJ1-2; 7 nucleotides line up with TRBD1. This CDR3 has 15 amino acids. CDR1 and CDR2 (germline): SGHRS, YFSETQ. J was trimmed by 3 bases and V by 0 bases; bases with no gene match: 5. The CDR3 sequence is CASSLVGTADYGYTF. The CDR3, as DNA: TGCGCCAGCAGCTTGGTGGGGACAGCCGACTATGGCTACACCTTC.

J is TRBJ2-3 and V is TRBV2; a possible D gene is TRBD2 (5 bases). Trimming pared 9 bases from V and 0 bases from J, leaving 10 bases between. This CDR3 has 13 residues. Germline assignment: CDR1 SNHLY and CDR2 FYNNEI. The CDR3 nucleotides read TGTGCCAGGAGCGGCTCTAGCACAGATACGCAGTATTTT. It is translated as CARSGSSTDTQYF.

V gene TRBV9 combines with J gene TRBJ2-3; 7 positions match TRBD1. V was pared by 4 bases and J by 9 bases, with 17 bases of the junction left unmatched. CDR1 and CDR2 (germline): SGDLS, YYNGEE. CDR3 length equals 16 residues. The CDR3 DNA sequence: TGTGCCAGCAGCCCTGGGACAGAAACACAGATAGGAACGCAGTATTTT. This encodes CASSPGTETQIGTQYF. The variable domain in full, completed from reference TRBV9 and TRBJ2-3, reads DSGVTQTPKHLITATGQRVTLRCSPRSGDLSVYWYQQSLDQGLQFLIQYYNGEERAKGNILERFSAQQFPDLHSELNLSSLELGDSALYFCASSPGTETQIGTQYFGPGTRLTVL.

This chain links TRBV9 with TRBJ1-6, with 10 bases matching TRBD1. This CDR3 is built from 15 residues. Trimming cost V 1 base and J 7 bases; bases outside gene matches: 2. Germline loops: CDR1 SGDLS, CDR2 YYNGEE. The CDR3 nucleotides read TGTGCCAGCAGCGTAAGGGGACAGGGGAATTCACCCCTCCACTTT. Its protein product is CASSVRGQGNSPLHF. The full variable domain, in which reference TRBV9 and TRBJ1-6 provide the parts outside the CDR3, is DSGVTQTPKHLITATGQRVTLRCSPRSGDLSVYWYQQSLDQGLQFLIQYYNGEERAKGNILERFSAQQFPDLHSELNLSSLELGDSALYFCASSVRGQGNSPLHFGNGTRLTVT.

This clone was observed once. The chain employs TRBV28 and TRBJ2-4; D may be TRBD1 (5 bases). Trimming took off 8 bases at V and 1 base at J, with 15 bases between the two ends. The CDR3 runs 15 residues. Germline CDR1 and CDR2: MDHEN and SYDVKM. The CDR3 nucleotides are TGTGCCAGCGCATCTACAGGAAGGGCCAAAAACATTCAGTACTTC. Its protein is CASASTGRAKNIQYF.

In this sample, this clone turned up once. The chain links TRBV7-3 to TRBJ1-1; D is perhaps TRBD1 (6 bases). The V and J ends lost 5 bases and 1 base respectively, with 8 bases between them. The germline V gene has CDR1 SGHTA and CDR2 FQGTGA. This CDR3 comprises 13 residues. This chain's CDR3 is CASSPTGNTEAFF. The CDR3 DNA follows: TGTGCCAGCAGCCCGACAGGGAACACTGAAGCTTTCTTT.

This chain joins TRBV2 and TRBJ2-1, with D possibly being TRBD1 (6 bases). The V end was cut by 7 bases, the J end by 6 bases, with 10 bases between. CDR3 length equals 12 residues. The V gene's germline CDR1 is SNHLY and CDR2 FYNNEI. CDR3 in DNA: TGTGCCAGCAACAAACAGGGCAATGAGCAGTTCTTC. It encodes CASNKQGNEQFF.

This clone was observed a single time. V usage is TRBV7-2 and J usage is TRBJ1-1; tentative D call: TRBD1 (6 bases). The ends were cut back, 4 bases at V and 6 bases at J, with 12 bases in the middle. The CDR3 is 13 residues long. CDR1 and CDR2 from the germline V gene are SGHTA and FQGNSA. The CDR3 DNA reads TGTGCCAGCAGCTACATACAGGGCGCTGAAGCTTTCTTT. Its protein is CASSYIQGAEAFF.

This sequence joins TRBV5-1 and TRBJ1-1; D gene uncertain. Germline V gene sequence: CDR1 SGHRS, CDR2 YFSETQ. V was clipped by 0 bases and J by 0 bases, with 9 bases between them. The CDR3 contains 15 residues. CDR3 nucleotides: TGCGCCAGCAGCTTGGATCTACCCATGAACACTGAAGCTTTCTTT. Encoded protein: CASSLDLPMNTEAFF. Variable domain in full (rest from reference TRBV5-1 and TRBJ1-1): KAGVTQTPRYLIKTRGQQVTLSCSPISGHRSVSWYQQTPGQGLQFLFEYFSETQRNKGNFPGRFSGRQFSNSRSEMNVSTLELGDSALYLCASSLDLPMNTEAFFGQGTRLTVV.

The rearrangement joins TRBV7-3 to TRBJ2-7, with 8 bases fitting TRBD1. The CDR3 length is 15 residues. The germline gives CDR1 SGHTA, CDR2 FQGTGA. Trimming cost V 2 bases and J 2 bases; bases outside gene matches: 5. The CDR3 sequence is CASSLGQGPTYEQYF. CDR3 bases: TGTGCCAGCAGCTTAGGACAGGGCCCTACCTACGAGCAGTACTTC. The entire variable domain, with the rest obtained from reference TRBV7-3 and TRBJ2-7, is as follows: GAGVSQTPSNKVTEKGKYVELRCDPISGHTALYWYRQSLGQGPEFLIYFQGTGAADDSGLPNDRFFAVRPEGSVSTLKIQRTERGDSAVYLCASSLGQGPTYEQYFGPGTRLTVT.

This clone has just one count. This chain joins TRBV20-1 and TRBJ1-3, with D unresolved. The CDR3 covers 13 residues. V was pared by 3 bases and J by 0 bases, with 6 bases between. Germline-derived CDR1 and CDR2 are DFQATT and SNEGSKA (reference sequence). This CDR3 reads CSASDRSGNTIYF. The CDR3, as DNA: TGCAGTGCTAGTGACCGCTCTGGAAACACCATATATTTT.

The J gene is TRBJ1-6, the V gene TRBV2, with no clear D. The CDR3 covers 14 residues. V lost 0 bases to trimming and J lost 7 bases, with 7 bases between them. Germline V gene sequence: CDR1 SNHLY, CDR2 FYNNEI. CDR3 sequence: CASSEALGNSPLHF. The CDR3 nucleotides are TGTGCCAGCAGTGAAGCCCTAGGAAATTCACCCCTCCACTTT.

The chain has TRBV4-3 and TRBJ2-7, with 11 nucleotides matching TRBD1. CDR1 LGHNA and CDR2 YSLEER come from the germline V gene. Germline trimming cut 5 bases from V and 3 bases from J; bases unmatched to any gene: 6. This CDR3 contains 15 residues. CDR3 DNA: TGCGCCAGCAGCGAGGGGACAGGGGGTTTCTACGAGCAGTACTTC. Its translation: CASSEGTGGFYEQYF.

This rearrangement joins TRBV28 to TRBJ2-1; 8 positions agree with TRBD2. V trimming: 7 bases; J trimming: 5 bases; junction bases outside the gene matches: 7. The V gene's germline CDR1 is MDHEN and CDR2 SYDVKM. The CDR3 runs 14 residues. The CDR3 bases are TGTGCCAGCACTGGGACTAGTTTCCACAATGAGCAGTTCTTC. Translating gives CASTGTSFHNEQFF.

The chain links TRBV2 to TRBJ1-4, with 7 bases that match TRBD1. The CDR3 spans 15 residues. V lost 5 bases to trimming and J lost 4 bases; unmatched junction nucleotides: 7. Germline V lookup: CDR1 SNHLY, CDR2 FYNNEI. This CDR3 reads CASSPRGQINEKLFF. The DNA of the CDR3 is TGTGCCAGCAGTCCCCGGGGACAGATTAATGAAAAACTGTTTTTT.

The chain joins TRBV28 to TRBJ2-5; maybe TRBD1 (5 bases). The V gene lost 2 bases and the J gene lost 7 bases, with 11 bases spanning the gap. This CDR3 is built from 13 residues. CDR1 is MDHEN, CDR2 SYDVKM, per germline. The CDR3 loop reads CASSLQGLTTQYF. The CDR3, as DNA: TGTGCCAGCAGTTTACAGGGTTTAACGACCCAGTACTTC.

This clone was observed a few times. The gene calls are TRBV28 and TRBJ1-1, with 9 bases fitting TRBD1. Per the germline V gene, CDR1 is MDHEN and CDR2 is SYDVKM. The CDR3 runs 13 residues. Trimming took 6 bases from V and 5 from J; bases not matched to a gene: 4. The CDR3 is CASSPTGGTEAFF. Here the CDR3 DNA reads TGTGCCAGCAGCCCGACAGGGGGGACTGAAGCTTTCTTT.

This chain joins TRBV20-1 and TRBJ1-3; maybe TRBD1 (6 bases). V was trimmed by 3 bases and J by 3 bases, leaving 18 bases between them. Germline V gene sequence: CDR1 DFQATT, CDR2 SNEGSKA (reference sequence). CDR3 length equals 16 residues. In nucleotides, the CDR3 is TGCAGTGCTAGTCCAAACCCACAGGGATATGGAAACACCATATATTTT. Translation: CSASPNPQGYGNTIYF.